This T cell receptor beta chain was identified during a study of blood T cell repertoires in COVID-19. Background on the study: COVID-19 samples, acute and convalescent, were from the United States, Italy and Spain. T cells, B-cell-depleted T cells, or PBMCs supplied cDNA or gDNA.

As handled by the study authors: Amplification from reference gene primers served as the basis for estimated nucleated cell counts. TCRdb's table, derived via immunoSEQ multiplex PCR, lists solely in-frame clones and lacks some. The DNA gave D and trimming, while V, J and clone size come from that table. Here the sample spans roughly 90,000 clones, over 70% being singletons. Germline CDR1 reads LNHDA; CDR2 reads SQIVND (reference sequence). This CDR3 has 16 amino acids. V was pared by 5 bases and J by 0 bases, with 6 bases of the junction left unmatched. This receptor was taken from a human donor in a cohort sampled during active COVID-19. The sequenced sample was peripheral blood. This chain links TRBV19 with TRBJ2-2; 7 positions agree with TRBD2. The CDR3 DNA sequence: TGTGCCAGTAGTGCCCGACTAGCACCGAACACCGGGGAGCTGTTTTTT. This translates into CASSARLAPNTGELFF.